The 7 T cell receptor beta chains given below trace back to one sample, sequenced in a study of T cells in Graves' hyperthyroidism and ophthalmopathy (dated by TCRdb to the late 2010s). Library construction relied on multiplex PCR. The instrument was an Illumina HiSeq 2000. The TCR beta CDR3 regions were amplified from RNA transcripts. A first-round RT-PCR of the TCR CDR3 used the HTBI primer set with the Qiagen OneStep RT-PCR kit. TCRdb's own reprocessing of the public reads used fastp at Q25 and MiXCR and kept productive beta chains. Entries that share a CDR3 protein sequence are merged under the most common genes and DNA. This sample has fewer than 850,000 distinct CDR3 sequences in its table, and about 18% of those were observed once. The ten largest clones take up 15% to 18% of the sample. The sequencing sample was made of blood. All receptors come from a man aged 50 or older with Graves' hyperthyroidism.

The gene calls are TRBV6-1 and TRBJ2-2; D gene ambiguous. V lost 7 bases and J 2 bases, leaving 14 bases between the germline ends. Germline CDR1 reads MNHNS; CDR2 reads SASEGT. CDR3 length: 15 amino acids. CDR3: CASTQTGSNTGELFF. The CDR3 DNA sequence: TGTGCCAGCACCCAGACGGGTTCCAACACCGGGGAGCTGTTTTTT.

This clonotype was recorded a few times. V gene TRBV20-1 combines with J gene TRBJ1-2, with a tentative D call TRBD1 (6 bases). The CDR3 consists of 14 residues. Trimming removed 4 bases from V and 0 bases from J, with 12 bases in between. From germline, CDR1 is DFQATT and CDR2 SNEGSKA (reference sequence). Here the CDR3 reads CSANGGQANYGYTF. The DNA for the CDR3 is TGCAGTGCTAACGGGGGCCAGGCTAACTATGGCTACACCTTC.

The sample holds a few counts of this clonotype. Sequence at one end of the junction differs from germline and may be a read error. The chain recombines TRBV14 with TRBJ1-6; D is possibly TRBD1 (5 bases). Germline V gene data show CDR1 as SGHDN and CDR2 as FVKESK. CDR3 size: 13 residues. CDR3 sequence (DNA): TGTGTCAGCAGCCAGGGTCCTTTTCGCTCCCTCCACTTT. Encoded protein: CVSSQGPFRSLHF.

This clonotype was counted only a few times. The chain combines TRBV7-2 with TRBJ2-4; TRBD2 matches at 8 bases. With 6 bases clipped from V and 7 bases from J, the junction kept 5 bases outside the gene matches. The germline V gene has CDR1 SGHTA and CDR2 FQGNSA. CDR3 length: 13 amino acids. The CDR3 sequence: CASSSGRENIQYF. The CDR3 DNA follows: TGTGCCAGCAGTTCCGGGAGGGAGAACATTCAGTACTTC.

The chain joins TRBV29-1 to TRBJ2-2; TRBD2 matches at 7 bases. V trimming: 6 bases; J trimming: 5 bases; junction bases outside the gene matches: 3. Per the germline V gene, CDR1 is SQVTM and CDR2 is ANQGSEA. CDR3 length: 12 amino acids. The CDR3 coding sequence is TGCAGCGTCCGGACTAGTACCGGGGAGCTGTTTTTT. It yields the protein CSVRTSTGELFF.

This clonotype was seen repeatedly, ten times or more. The CDR3 here is CASSLEAGSVITNEKLFF. DNA of the CDR3: TGTGCCAGCAGCTTAGAAGCTGGGTCGGTTATCACTAATGAAAAACTGTTTTTT. The chain carries TRBV7-8 and TRBJ1-4; no firm D call. There are 18 residues in the CDR3. Deletions cut 1 base from V and 2 bases from J, with 17 bases between. Germline V CDR1 and CDR2: SGHVS, FQNEAQ.

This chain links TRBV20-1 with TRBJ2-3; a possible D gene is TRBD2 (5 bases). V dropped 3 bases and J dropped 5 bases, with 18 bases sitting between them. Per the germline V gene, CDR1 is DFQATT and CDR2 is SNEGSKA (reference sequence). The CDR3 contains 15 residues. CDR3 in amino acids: CSASREGQYQDTQYF. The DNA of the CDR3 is TGCAGTGCTAGTCGCGAGGGCCAGTATCAAGATACGCAGTATTTT.